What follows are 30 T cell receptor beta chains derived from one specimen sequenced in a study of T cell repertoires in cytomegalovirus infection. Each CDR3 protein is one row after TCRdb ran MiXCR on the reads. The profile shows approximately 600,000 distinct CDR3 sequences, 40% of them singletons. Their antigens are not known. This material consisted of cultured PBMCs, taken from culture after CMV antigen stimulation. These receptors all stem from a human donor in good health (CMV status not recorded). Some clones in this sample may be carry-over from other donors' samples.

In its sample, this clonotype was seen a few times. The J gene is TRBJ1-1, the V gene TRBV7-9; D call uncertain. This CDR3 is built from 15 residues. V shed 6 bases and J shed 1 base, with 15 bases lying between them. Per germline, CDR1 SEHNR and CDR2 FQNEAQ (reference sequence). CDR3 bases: TGTGCCAGCAGGTCGTACAGTTCCAAGAACACTGAAGCTTTCTTT. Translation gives CASRSYSSKNTEAFF.

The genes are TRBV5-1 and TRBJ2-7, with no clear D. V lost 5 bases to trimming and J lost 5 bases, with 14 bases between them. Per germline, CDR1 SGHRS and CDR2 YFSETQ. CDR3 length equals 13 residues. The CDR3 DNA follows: TGCGCCAGCAGTGCGTCCGGTCTAAACGAGCAGTACTTC. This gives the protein CASSASGLNEQYF.

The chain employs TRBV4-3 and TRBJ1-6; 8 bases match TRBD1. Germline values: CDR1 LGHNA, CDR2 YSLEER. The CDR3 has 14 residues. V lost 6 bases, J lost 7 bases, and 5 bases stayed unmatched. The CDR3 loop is CASSNTGGNSPLHF. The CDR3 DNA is TGCGCCAGCAGTAACACAGGGGGGAATTCACCCCTCCACTTT.

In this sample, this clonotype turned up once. The CDR3 region has the DNA TGTGCCAGCAGTTTAGCTAGCCTACGACTCACCGGGGAGCTGTTTTTT. This codes for CASSLASLRLTGELFF. The chain has TRBV12-3 or TRBV12-4 and TRBJ2-2; D call uncertain. This CDR3 is built from 16 residues. Trimming removed 0 bases from V and 4 bases from J, with 12 bases in between.

The CDR3 sequence is CASSPLYGWQGAIYGYTF. The CDR3 coding sequence is TGTGCCAGCAGCCCATTATATGGGTGGCAGGGAGCCATCTATGGCTACACCTTC. V is TRBV7-3 and J is TRBJ1-2; the D gene is possibly TRBD1 (5 bases). Trimming shortened V by 5 bases and J by 4 bases, and 26 bases separated the two germline ends. The CDR3 extends over 18 amino acids. Germline V gene lookup returns CDR1 SGHTA and CDR2 FQGTGA.

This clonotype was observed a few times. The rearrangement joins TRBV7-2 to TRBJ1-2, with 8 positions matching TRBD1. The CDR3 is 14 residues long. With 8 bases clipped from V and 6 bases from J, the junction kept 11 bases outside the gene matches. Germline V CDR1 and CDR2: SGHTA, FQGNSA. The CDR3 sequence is CASGDRGRWNGYTF. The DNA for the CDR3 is TGTGCCAGCGGAGACAGGGGACGGTGGAATGGCTACACCTTC.

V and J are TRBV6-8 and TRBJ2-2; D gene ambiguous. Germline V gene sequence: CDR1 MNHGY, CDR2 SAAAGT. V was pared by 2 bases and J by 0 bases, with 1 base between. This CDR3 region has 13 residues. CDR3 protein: CASSYPNTGELFF. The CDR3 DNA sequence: TGTGCCAGCAGTTACCCGAACACCGGGGAGCTGTTTTTT.

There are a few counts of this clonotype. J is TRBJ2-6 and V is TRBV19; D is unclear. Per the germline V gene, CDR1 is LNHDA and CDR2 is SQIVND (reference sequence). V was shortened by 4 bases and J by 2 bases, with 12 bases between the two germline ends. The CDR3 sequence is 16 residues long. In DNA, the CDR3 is TGTGCCAGTAGTAATCCTGACGGTGCTGGGGCCAACGTCCTGACTTTC. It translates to CASSNPDGAGANVLTF.

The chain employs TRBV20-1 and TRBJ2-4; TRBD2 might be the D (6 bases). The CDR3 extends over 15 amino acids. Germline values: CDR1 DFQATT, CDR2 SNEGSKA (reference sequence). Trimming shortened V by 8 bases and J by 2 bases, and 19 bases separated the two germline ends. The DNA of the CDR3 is TGCAGTTTGGGTAGCGTGGGAGGCACCAAAAACATTCAGTACTTC. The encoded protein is CSLGSVGGTKNIQYF.

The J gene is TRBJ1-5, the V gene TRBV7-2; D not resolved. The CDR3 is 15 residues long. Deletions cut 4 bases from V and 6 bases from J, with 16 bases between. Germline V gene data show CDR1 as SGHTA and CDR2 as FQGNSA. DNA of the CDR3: TGTGCCAGCAGCTCCGCTGGAGGGAGTGCTCAGCCCCAGCATTTT. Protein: CASSSAGGSAQPQHF.

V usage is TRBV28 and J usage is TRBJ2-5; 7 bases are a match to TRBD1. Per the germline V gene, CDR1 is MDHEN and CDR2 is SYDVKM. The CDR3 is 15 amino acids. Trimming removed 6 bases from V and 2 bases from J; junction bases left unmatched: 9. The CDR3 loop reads CASSYLGQQQETQYF. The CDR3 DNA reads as TGTGCCAGCAGCTACCTGGGACAGCAGCAAGAGACCCAGTACTTC.

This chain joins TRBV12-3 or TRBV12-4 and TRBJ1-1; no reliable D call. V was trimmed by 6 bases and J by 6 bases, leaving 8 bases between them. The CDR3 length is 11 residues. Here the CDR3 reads CASRDRSEAFF. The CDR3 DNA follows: TGTGCCAGCAGGGACCGCTCTGAAGCTTTCTTT.

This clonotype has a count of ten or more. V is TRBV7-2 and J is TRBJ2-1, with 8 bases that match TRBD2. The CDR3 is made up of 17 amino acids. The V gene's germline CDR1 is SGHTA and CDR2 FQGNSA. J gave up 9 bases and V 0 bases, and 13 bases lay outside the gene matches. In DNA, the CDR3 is TGTGCCAGCAGCTTAGCGGAGGGACTAGTGGTGTATCGTGAGCAGTTCTTC. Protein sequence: CASSLAEGLVVYREQFF.

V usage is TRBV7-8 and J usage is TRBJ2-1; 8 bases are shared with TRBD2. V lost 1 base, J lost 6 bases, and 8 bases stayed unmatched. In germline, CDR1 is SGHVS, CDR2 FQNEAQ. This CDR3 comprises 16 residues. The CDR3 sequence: CASSLVWTSLFNEQFF. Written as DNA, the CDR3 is TGTGCCAGCAGCTTAGTCTGGACTAGCCTTTTCAATGAGCAGTTCTTC.

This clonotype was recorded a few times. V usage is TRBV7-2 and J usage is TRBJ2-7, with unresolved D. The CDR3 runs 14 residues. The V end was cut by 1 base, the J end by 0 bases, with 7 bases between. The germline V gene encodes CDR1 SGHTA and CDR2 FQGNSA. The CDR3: CASSLEVDSYEQYF. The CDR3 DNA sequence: TGTGCCAGCAGCTTAGAGGTAGACTCCTACGAGCAGTACTTC.

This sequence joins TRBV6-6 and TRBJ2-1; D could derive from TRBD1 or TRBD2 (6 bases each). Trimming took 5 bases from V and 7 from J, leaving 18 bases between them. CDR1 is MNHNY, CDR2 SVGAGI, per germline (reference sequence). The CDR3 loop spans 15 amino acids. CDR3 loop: CASSEGDFWGNEQFF. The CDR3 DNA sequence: TGTGCCAGCAGTGAGGGGGACTTCTGGGGGAATGAGCAGTTCTTC.

The CDR3 DNA is TGTGCCAGCAGCTTAAAAATGAGCACAGATACGCAGTATTTT. As protein: CASSLKMSTDTQYF. This sequence joins TRBV7-8 and TRBJ2-3; D is unclear. V was shortened by 2 bases and J by 0 bases, with 6 bases between the two germline ends. Germline V gene data show CDR1 as SGHVS and CDR2 as FQNEAQ. The CDR3 extends over 14 amino acids.

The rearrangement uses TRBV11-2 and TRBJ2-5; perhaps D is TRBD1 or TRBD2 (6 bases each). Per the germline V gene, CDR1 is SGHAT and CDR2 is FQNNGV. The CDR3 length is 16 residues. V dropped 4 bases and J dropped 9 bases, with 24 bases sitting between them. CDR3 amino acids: CASSSYRAGQALAQYF. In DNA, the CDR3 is TGTGCCAGCAGCTCTTACAGGGCGGGGCAGGCACTGGCCCAGTACTTC.

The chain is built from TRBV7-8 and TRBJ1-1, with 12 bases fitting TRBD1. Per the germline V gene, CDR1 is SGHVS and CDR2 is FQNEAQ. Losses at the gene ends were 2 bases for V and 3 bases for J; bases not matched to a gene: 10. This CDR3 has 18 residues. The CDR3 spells CASSLTPGTGGWDTEAFF. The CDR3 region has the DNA TGTGCCAGCAGCTTAACCCCCGGGACAGGGGGCTGGGACACTGAAGCTTTCTTT.

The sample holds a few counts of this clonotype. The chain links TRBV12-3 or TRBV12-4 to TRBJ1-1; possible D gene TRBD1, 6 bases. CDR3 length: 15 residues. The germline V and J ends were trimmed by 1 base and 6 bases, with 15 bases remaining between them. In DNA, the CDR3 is TGTGCCAGCAGTTTAGGGTCCTGGGGGCTGGCTGAAGCTTTCTTT. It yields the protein CASSLGSWGLAEAFF.

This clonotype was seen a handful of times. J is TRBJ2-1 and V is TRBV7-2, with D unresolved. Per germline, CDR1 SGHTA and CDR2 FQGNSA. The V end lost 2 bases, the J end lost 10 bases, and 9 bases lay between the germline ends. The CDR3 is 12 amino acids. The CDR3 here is CASSLLAREQFF. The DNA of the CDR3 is TGTGCCAGCAGCTTATTGGCCAGGGAGCAGTTCTTC.

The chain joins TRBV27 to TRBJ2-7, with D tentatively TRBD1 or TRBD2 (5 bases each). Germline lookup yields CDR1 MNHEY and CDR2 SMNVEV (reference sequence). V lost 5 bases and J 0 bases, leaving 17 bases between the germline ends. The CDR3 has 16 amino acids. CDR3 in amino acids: CASSLQGRLTSYEQYF. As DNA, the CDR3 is TGTGCCAGCAGTCTCCAGGGACGTCTTACCTCCTACGAGCAGTACTTC.

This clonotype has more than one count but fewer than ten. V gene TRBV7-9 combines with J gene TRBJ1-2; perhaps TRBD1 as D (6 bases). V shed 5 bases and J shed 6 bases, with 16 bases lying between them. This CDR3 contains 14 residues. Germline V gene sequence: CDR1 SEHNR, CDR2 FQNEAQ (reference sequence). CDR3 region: CASSLGGRGDGYTF. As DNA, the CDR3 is TGTGCCAGCAGCCTAGGAGGCAGGGGAGATGGCTACACCTTC.

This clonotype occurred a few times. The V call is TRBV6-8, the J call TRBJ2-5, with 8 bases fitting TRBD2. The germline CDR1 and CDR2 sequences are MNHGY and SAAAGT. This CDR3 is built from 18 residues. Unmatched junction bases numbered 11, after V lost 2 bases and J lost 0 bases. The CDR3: CASSYVASGGPDQETQYF. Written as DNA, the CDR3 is TGTGCCAGCAGTTACGTAGCATCGGGAGGGCCTGACCAAGAGACCCAGTACTTC.

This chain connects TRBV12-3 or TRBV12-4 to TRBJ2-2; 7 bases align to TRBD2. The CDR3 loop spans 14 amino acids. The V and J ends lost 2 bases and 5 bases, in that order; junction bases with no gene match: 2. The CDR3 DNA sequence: TGTGCCAGCAGTTTACTAGCGGAAACCGGGGAGCTGTTTTTT. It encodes CASSLLAETGELFF.

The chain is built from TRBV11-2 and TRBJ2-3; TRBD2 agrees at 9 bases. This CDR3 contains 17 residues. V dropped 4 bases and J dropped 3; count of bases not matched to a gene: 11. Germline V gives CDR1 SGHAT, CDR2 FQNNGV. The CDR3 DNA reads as TGTGCCAGCAGCTCCTACGGGGGCGGGAGGGGGACAGATACGCAGTATTTT. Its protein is CASSSYGGGRGTDTQYF.

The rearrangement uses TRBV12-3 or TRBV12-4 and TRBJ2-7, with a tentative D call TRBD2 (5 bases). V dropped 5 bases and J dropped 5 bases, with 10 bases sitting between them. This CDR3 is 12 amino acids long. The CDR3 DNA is TGTGCCAGCAGTGCGACCGGGGACGAGCAGTACTTC. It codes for CASSATGDEQYF.

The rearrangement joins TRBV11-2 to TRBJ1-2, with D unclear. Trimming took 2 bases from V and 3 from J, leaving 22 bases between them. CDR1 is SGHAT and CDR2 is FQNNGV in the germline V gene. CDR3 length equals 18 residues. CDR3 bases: TGTGCCAGCAGCTTACTCGACACCGGCATTATCCGGGACTATGGCTACACCTTC. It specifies CASSLLDTGIIRDYGYTF.

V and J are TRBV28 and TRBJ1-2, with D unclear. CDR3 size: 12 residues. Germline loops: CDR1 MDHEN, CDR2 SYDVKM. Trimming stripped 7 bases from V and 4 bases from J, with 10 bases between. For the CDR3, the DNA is TGTGCCAGCATTGGCAGACGCTATGGCTACACCTTC. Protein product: CASIGRRYGYTF.

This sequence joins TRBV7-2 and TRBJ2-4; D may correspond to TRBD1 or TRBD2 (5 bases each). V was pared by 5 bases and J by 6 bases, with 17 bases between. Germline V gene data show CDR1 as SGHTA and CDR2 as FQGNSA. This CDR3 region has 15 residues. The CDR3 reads CASSIPGARGNIQYF. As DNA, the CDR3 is TGTGCCAGCAGCATCCCCGGGGCTCGGGGAAACATTCAGTACTTC. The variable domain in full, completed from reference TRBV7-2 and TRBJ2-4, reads GAGVSQSPSNKVTEKGKDVELRCDPISGHTALYWYRQSLGQGLEFLIYFQGNSAPDKSGLPSDRFSAERTGGSVSTLTIQRTQQEDSAVYLCASSIPGARGNIQYFGAGTRLSVL.